This TCR beta chain was recorded in a study of control samples from healthy donors and cancer patients. The CDR3 runs to 18 residues. The trim removed 0 bases at V and 2 bases at J, leaving 6 bases unmatched. Germline loops: CDR1 LGHNA, CDR2 YSLEER. Data came from immunoSEQ multiplex PCR; TCRdb stores just in-frame clones and leaves some out. The data contain 90,000 to 100,000 clones, around 80% of them singletons. The material sequenced was blood. This TCR was recovered from a woman in her twenties or thirties in good health. The chain uses TRBV4-3 and TRBJ1-4; the match to TRBD1 covers 10 bases. The CDR3 loop is CASSQDFGTGVTNEKLFF. In DNA, the CDR3 is TGCGCCAGCAGCCAAGATTTCGGGACAGGGGTGACTAATGAAAAACTGTTTTTT.